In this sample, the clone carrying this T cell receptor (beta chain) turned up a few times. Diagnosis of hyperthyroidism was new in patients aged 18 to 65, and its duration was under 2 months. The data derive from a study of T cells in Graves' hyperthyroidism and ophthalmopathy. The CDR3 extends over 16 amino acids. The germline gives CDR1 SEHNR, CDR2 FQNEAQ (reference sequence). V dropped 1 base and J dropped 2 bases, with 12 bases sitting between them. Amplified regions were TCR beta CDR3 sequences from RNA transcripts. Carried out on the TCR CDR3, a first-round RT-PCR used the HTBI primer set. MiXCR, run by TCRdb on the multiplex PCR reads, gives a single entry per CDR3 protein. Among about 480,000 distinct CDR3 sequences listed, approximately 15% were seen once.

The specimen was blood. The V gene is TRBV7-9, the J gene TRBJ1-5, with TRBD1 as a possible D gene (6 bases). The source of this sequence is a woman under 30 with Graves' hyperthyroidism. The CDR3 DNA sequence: TGTGCCAGCAGCTTAGTCCAGGGGCCAGGCAATCAGCCCCAGCATTTT. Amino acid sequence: CASSLVQGPGNQPQHF.